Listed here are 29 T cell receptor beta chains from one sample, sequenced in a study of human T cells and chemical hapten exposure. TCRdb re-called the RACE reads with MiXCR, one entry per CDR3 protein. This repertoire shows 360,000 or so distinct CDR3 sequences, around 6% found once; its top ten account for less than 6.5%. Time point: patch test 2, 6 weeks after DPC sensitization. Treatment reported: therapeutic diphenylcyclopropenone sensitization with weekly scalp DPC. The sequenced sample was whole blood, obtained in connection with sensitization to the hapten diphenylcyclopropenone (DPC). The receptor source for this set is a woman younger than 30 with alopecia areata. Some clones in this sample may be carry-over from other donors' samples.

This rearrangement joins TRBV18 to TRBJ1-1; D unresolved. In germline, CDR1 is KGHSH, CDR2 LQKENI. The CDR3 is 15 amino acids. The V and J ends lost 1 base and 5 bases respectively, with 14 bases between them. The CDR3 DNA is TGTGCCAGCTCACCACTCGAAGGGAGGCGGACTGAAGCTTTCTTT. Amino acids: CASSPLEGRRTEAFF.

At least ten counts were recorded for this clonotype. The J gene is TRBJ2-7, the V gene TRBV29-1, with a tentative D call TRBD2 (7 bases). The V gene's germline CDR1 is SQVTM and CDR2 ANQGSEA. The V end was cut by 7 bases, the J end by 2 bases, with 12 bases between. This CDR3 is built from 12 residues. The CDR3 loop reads CSAGGGPYEQYF. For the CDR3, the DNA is TGCAGCGCTGGGGGGGGGCCCTACGAGCAGTACTTC.

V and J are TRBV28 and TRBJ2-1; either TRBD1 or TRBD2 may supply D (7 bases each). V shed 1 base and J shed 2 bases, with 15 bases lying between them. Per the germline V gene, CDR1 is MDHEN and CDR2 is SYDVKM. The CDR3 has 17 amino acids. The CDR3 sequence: CASSLFQGGYTYNEQFF. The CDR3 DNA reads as TGTGCCAGCAGTTTATTTCAGGGGGGGTATACCTACAATGAGCAGTTCTTC.

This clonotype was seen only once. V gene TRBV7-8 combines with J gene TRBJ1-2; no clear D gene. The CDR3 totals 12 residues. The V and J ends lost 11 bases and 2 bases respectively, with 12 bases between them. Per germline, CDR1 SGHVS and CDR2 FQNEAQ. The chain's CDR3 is CAAGSPNYGYTF. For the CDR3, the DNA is TGTGCCGCGGGCAGTCCAAACTATGGCTACACCTTC.

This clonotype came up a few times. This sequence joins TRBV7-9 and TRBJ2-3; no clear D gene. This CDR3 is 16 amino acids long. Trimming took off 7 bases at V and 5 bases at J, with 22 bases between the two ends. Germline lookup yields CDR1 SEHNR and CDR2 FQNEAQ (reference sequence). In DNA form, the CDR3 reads TGTGCCAGCACCCTCCGCAAGGGCGATAGGAGAGATACGCAGTATTTT. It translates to CASTLRKGDRRDTQYF.

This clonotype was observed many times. The CDR3 sequence is CASSPDRYEQYF. For the CDR3, the DNA is TGTGCCAGCAGCCCTGACAGATACGAGCAGTACTTC. The chain couples TRBV7-2 to TRBJ2-7; D is possibly TRBD1 (5 bases). V dropped 5 bases and J dropped 4 bases, with 9 bases sitting between them. The CDR3 length is 12 residues. Germline V gene sequence: CDR1 SGHTA, CDR2 FQGNSA.

Written as DNA, the CDR3 is TGCAGCGTTGTTCCCCTCAAATCGGGGGGTACTGAAGCTTTCTTT. It is translated as CSVVPLKSGGTEAFF. This chain links TRBV29-1 with TRBJ1-1; the D gene is possibly TRBD1 (5 bases). The V gene's germline CDR1 is SQVTM and CDR2 ANQGSEA. CDR3 length equals 15 residues. V was cut by 4 bases and J by 5 bases, with 20 bases left in between.

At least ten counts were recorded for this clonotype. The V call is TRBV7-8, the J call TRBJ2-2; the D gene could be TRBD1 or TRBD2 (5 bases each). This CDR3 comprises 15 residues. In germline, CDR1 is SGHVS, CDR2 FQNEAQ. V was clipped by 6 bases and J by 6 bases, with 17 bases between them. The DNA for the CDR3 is TGTGCCAGCAGACCCACGAGGGGATCAGCCGGGGAGCTGTTTTTT. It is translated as CASRPTRGSAGELFF.

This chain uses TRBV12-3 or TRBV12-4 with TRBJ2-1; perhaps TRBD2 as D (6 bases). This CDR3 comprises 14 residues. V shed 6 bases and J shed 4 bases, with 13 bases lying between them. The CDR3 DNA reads TGTGCCAGCAGCTCGACTAGTAGGTACAATGAGCAGTTCTTC. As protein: CASSSTSRYNEQFF.

The DNA of the CDR3 is TGTGCCAGCCTGGCTAGCGGGGGGAATGAGCAGTTCTTC. As protein: CASLASGGNEQFF. The chain is built from TRBV3-1 and TRBJ2-1; TRBD2 matches 11 bases. After removal of 8 bases from V and 7 bases from J, the junction contained 4 bases not matched to a gene. The V gene's germline CDR1 is LGHDT and CDR2 YNNKEL (reference sequence). The CDR3 contains 13 residues.

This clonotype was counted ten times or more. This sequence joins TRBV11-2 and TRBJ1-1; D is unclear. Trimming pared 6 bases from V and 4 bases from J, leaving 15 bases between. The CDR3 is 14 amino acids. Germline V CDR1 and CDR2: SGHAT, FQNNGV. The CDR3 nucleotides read TGTGCCAGCAGTTTACTCCTGCAGTTCACTGAAGCTTTCTTT. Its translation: CASSLLLQFTEAFF.

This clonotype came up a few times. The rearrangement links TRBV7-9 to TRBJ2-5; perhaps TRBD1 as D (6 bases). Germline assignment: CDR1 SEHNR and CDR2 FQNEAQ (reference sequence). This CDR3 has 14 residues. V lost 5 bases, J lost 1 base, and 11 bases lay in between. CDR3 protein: CASSPGQPQETQYF. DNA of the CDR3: TGTGCCAGCAGCCCAGGACAGCCCCAAGAGACCCAGTACTTC. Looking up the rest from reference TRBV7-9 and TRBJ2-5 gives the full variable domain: DTGVSQNPRHKITKRGQNVTFRCDPISEHNRLYWYRQTLGQGPEFLTYFQNEAQLEKSRLLSDRFSAERPKGSFSTLEIQRTEQGDSAMYLCASSPGQPQETQYFGPGTRLLVL.

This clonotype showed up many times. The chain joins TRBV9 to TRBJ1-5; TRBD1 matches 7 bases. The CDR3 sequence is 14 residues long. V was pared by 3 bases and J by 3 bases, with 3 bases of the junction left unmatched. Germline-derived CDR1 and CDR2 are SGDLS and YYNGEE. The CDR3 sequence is CASSGDSINQPQHF. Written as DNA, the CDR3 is TGTGCCAGCAGCGGGGACAGCATCAATCAGCCCCAGCATTTT. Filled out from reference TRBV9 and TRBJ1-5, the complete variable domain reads DSGVTQTPKHLITATGQRVTLRCSPRSGDLSVYWYQQSLDQGLQFLIQYYNGEERAKGNILERFSAQQFPDLHSELNLSSLELGDSALYFCASSGDSINQPQHFGDGTRLSIL.

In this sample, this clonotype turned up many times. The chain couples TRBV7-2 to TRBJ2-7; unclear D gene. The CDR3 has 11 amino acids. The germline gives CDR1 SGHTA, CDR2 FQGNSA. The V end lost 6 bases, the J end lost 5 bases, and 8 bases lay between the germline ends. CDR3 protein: CASSQRNEQYF. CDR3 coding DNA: TGTGCCAGCAGTCAACGGAACGAGCAGTACTTC. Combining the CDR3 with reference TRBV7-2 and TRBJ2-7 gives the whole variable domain GAGVSQSPSNKVTEKGKDVELRCDPISGHTALYWYRQSLGQGLEFLIYFQGNSAPDKSGLPSDRFSAERTGGSVSTLTIQRTQQEDSAVYLCASSQRNEQYFGPGTRLTVT.

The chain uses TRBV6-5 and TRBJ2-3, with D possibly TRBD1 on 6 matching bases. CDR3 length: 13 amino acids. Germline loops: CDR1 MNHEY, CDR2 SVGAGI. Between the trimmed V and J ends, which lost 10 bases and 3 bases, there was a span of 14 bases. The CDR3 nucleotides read TGTGCCATCAAACAGGGTGGAACAGATACGCAGTATTTT. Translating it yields CAIKQGGTDTQYF.

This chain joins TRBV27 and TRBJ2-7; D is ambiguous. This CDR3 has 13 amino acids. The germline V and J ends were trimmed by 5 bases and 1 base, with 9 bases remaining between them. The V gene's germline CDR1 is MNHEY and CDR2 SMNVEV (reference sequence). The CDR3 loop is CASSGRPSYEQYF. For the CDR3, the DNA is TGTGCCAGCAGTGGGCGGCCGTCCTACGAGCAGTACTTC.

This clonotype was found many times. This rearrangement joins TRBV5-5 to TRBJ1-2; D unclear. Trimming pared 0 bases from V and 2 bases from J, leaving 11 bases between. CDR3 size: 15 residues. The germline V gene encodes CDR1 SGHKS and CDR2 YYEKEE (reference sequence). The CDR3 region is CASSLAHGFNYGYTF. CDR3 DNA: TGTGCCAGCAGCTTGGCCCACGGATTCAACTATGGCTACACCTTC.

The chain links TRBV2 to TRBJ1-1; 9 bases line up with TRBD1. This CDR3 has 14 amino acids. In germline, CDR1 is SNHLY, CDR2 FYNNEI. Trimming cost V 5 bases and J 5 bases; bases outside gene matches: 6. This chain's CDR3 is CASSTGQGETEAFF. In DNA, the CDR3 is TGTGCCAGCAGTACGGGACAGGGTGAGACTGAAGCTTTCTTT.

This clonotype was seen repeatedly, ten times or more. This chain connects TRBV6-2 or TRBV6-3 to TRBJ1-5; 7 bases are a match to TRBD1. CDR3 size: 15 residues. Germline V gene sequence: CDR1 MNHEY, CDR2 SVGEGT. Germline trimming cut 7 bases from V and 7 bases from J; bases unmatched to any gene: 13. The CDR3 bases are TGTGCCAGCAAATCACTCGACAGGGAGTTCCAGCCCCAGCATTTT. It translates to CASKSLDREFQPQHF.

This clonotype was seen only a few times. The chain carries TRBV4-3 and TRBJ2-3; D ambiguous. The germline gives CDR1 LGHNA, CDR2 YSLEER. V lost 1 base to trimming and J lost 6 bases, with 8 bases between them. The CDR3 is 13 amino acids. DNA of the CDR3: TGCGCCAGCAGCCAAGTTTTAGGGGATACGCAGTATTTT. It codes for CASSQVLGDTQYF.

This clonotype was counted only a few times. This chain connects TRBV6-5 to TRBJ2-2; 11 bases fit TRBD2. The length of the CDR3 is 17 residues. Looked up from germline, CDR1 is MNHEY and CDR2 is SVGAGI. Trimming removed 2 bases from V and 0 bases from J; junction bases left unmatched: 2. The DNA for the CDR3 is TGTGCCAGCAGTTACCATAGCGGGGGGGCGAACACCGGGGAGCTGTTTTTT. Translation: CASSYHSGGANTGELFF.

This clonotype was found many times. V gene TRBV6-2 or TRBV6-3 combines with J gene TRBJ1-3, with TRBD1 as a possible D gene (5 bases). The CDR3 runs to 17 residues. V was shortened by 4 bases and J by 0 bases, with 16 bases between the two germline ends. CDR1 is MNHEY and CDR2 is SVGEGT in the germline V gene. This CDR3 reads CASSFPRDSSSGNTIYF. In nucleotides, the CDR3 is TGTGCCAGCAGTTTCCCCCGGGACTCCAGCTCTGGAAACACCATATATTTT.

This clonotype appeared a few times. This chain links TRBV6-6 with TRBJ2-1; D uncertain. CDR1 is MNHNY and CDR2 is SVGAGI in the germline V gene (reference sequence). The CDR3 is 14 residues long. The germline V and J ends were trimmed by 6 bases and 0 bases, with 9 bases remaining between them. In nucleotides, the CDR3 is TGTGCCAGCAGCCAGGAAGGCTCCTACAATGAGCAGTTCTTC. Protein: CASSQEGSYNEQFF.

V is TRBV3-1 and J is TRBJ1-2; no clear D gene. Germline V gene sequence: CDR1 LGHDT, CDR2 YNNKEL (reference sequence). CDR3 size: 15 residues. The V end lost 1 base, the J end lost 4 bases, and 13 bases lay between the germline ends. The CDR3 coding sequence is TGTGCCAGCAGCCAAGCCGGAGGGATCAGCTATGGCTACACCTTC. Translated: CASSQAGGISYGYTF.

The CDR3 sequence: CASSLALLGKGGYTF. CDR3 DNA sequence: TGTGCCAGCAGTTTAGCGCTCCTGGGCAAGGGTGGCTACACCTTC. The rearrangement joins TRBV12-3 or TRBV12-4 to TRBJ1-2; no clear D gene. The CDR3 is 15 residues long. Trimming removed 0 bases at V and 7 bases at J, with 15 bases between.

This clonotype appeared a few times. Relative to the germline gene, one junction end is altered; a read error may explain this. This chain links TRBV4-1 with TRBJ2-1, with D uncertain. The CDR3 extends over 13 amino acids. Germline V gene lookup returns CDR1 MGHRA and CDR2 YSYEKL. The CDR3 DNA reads TGCGCCAGCAGCCCCACCTCCGACAATGAGCAGTTCTTC. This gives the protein CASSPTSDNEQFF.

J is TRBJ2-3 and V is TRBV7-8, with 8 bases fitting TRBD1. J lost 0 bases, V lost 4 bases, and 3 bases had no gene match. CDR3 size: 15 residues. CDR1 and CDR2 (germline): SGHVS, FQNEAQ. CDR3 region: CASSSRQGSTDTQYF. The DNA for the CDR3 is TGTGCCAGCAGCTCCAGACAGGGGAGCACAGATACGCAGTATTTT.

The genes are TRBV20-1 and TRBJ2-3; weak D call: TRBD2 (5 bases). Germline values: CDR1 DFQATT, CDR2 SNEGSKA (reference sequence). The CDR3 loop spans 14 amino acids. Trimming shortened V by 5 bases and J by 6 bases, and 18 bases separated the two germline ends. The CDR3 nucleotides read TGCAGTGCTGACGACTTCCTAGCCGTGGATACGCAGTATTTT. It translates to CSADDFLAVDTQYF.

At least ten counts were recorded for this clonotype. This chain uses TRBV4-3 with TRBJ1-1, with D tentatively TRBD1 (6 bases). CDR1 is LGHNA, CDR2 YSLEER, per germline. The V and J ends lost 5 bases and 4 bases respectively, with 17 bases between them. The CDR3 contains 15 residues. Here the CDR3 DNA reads TGCGCCAGCAGCGTAAACAGGGTTACCATCACTGAAGCTTTCTTT. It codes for CASSVNRVTITEAFF.